The TCR beta chain under discussion was sequenced for a study of blood T cells in healthy people across ages. As for the study in general: Template switching caught about one barcoded beta molecule for each two T cells.

Remarks on this clonotype: Its target is unknown. This may stem from a read error, because a much larger clone lies one nucleotide away.

Together with a sample-barcoded 5' primer, a J-beta primer mix was included in a second PCR lasting about 7 to 11 cycles. Each cDNA molecule, via a template-switch adaptor with 12 random nucleotides, was tagged. Every sample gave at least 2.5 million paired-end reads containing CDR3. One entry per CDR3 protein results from TCRdb running MiXCR on the 5' RACE reads. The sample lists hundreds of thousands of distinct CDR3 sequences, 43% occurring once. Study-wide results and caveats: Diversity was higher, and naive CD4+ cells more numerous, in long-lived donors than in aged donors.

The germline gives CDR1 LGHNA, CDR2 YNFKEQ. This CDR3 is built from 15 residues. This TCR was recovered from a woman aged 55-70 years in good health. The specimen was blood. This rearrangement joins TRBV4-2 to TRBJ1-4, with a weak D call TRBD1 (5 bases). CDR3 sequence (DNA): TGTGCCAGCAGCCCGACTGGGGCAACTAATGAAAAACCGTTTTTT. Its translation: CASSPTGATNEKPFF.